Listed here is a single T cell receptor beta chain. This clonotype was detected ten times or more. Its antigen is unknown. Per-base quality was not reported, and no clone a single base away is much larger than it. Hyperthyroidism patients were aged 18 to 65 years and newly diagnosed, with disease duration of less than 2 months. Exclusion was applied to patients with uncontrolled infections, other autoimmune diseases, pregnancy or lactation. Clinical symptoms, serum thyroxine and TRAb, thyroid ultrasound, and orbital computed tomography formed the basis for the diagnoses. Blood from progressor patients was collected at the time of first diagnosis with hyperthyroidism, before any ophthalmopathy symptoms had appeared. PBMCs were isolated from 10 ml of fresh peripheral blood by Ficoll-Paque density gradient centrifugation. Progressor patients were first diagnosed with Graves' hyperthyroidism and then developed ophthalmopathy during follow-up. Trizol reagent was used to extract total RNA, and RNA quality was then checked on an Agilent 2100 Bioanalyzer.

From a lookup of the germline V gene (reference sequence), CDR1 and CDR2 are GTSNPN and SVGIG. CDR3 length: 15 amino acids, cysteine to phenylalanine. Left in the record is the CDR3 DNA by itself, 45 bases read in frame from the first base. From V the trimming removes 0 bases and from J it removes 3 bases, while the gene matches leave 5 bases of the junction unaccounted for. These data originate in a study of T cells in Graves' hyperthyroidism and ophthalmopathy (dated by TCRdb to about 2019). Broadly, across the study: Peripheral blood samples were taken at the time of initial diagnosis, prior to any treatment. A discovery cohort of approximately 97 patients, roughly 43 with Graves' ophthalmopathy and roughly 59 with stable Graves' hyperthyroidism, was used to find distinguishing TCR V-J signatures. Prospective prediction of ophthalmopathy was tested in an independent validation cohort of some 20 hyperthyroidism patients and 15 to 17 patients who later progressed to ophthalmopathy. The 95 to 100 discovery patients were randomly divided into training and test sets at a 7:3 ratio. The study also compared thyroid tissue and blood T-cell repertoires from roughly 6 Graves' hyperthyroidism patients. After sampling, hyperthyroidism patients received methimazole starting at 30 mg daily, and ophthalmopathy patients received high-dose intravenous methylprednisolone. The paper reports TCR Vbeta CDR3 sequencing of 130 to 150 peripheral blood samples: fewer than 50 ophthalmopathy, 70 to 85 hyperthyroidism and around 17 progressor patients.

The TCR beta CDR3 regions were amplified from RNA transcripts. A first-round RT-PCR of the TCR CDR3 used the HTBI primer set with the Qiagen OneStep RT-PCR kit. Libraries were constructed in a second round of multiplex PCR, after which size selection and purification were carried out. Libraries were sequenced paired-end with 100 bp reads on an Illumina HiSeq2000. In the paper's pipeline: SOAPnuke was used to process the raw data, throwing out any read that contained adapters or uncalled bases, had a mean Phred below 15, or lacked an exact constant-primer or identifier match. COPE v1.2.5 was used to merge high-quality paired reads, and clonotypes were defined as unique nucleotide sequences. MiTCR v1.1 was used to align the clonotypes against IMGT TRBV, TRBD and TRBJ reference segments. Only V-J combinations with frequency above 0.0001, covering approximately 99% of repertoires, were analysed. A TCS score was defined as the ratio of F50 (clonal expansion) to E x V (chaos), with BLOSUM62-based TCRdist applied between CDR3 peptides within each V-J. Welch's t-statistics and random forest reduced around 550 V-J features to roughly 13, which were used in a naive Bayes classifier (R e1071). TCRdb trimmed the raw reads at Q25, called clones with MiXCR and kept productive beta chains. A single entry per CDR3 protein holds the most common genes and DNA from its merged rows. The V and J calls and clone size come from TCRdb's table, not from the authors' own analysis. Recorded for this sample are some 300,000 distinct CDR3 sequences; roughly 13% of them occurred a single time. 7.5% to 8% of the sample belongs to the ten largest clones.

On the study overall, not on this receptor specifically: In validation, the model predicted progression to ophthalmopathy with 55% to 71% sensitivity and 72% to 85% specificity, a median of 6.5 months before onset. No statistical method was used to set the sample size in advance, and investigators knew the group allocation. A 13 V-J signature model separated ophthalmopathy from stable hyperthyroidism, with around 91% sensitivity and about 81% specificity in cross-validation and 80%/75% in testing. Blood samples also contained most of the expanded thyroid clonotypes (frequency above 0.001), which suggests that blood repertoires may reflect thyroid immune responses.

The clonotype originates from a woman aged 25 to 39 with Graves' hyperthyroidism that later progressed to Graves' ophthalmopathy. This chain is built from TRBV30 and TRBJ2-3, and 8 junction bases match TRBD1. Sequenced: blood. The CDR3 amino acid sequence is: CAWSVGTGLTDTQYF. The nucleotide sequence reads TGTGCCTGGAGTGTGGGGACAGGTTTGACAGATACGCAGTATTTT.